This T cell receptor (beta chain) derives from a study of cytomegalovirus exposure and HLA in healthy donors. The PCR ran on 60 Vbeta and 13 Jbeta primers. Repertoires were generated with immunoSEQ multiplex PCR, while TCRdb's copy carries only in-frame clones and drops some. The sample lists around 130,000 clones, 70% to 75% seen once, with approximately 2% in the top ten. CDR3 length: 12 amino acids. CDR1 and CDR2 (germline): LNHDA, SQIVND (reference sequence). The germline V and J ends were trimmed by 6 bases and 6 bases, with 9 bases remaining between them. This sequence joins TRBV19 and TRBJ2-1, with D perhaps TRBD1 (6 bases). The sequence was obtained from a woman between 40 and 50 years old in good health and CMV-seropositive. Material for sequencing was PBMCs. CDR3 amino acids: CASSYRVNEQFF. Written as DNA, the CDR3 is TGTGCCAGTAGCTACAGGGTCAATGAGCAGTTCTTC.